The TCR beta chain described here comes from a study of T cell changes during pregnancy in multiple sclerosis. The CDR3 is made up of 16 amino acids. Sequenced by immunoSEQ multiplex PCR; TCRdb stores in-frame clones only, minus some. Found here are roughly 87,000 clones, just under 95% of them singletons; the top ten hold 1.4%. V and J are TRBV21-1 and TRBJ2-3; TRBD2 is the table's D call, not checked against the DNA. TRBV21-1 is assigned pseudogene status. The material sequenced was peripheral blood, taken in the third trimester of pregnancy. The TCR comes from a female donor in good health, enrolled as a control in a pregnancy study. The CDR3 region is CASSKGGLAGKDTQYF. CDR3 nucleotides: TGTGCCAGCAGCAAAGGCGGACTAGCAGGAAAAGATACGCAGTATTTT.